The clone carrying this TCR beta chain was detected many times. The data were taken from a study of T-cell reconstitution after alpha-beta-depleted transplantation in children. CDR1 is SQVTM and CDR2 is ANQGSEA in the germline V gene. The CDR3 runs to 12 residues. The V end lost 7 bases, the J end lost 9 bases, and 16 bases lay between the germline ends. Unique molecular identifiers were incorporated when the TCRbeta library was constructed. Each CDR3 protein is one row after TCRdb ran MiXCR on the PCR reads. Of 450,000 to 550,000 distinct CDR3 sequences in the sample, approximately 10% were seen once.

This receptor was identified in a female patient aged 2 to 10 who had a stem cell transplant for aplastic anemia, so the T cells may come from the graft donor. The chain joins TRBV29-1 to TRBJ2-1; D could derive from TRBD1 or TRBD2 (5 bases each). Sequencing was performed on PBMCs, mostly from graft donor cells, taken 180 days after TCRalphabeta/CD19-depleted stem cell transplant. The CDR3 reads CSASMRGSEQFF. As DNA, the CDR3 is TGCAGCGCCTCCATGAGGGGTAGTGAGCAGTTCTTC.